Below, 28 T cell receptor beta chains from the same sample are listed, as sequenced in a study of shared T cell receptors in the human thymus. Data came from immunoSEQ multiplex PCR; TCRdb stores just in-frame clones and leaves some out. The data show hundreds of thousands of clones, approximately 90% seen once. The sample was also reused in another study, on human thymus T cells.

The specimen sequenced was thymocytes. These receptors all stem from a boy in the first two years of life with a congenital heart defect.

J is TRBJ2-1 and V is TRBV5-6; 8 positions agree with TRBD2. Germline V gives CDR1 SGHDT, CDR2 YYEEEE. Unmatched junction bases numbered 15, after V lost 3 bases and J lost 7 bases. The CDR3 totals 17 residues. The CDR3 DNA follows: TGTGCCAGCAGCTCGCCTGGTCGTTACGAGCGGGAGAATGAGCAGTTCTTC. It specifies CASSSPGRYERENEQFF.

This chain links TRBV28 with TRBJ2-1; 8 bases are a match to TRBD2. This CDR3 has 14 amino acids. Germline CDR1 is MDHEN and CDR2 is SYDVKM. V shed 6 bases, J shed 10 bases, and the junction held 11 bases outside the gene matches. The CDR3 is CASSPGGSGKEQFF. In DNA, the CDR3 is TGTGCCAGCAGCCCCGGTGGTAGCGGGAAGGAGCAGTTCTTC.

The rearrangement links TRBV6-5 to TRBJ1-5; D is possibly TRBD1 (5 bases). V was cut by 2 bases and J by 3 bases, with 11 bases left in between. Germline V gene lookup returns CDR1 MNHEY and CDR2 SVGAGI. This CDR3 comprises 15 residues. The CDR3 is CASSYRRGLNQPQHF. The CDR3 region has the DNA TGTGCCAGCAGTTACAGAAGGGGCCTCAATCAGCCCCAGCATTTT.

This clone occurred a few times. This rearrangement joins TRBV6-1 to TRBJ2-2; D uncertain. The ends were cut back, 2 bases at V and 5 bases at J, with 12 bases in the middle. Germline V lookup: CDR1 MNHNS, CDR2 SASEGT. The CDR3 length is 15 residues. CDR3 bases: TGTGCCAGCAGTGAAACTACGGATTCGACCGGGGAGCTGTTTTTT. Translation gives CASSETTDSTGELFF.

The chain joins TRBV18 to TRBJ1-5, with D uncertain. Germline values: CDR1 KGHSH, CDR2 LQKENI. The CDR3 has 16 residues. Trimming removed 1 base from V and 3 bases from J, with 13 bases in between. The CDR3 coding sequence is TGTGCCAGCTCACCACTGGGCCGGAATGTCAATCAGCCCCAGCATTTT. This encodes CASSPLGRNVNQPQHF.

The rearrangement uses TRBV27 and TRBJ2-3, with a tentative D call TRBD2 (6 bases). The CDR3 length is 16 residues. The V gene lost 2 bases and the J gene lost 5 bases, with 17 bases spanning the gap. From germline, CDR1 is MNHEY and CDR2 SMNVEV (reference sequence). CDR3 residues: CASSLAASASQDTQYF. CDR3 sequence (DNA): TGTGCCAGCAGTTTAGCGGCTAGCGCAAGTCAAGATACGCAGTATTTT.

Only one count was recorded for this clone. V and J are TRBV7-7 and TRBJ2-2; D call uncertain. V was pared by 4 bases and J by 1 base, with 10 bases between. The CDR3 runs 15 residues. The germline gives CDR1 SSHAT, CDR2 FNYEAQ (reference sequence). This CDR3 is CASSSADWNTGELFF. CDR3 coding DNA: TGTGCCAGCAGCTCCGCTGACTGGAACACCGGGGAGCTGTTTTTT.

This chain uses TRBV29-1 with TRBJ2-5, with D perhaps matching TRBD1 (6 bases). This CDR3 comprises 12 residues. The V gene lost 8 bases and the J gene lost 4 bases, with 14 bases spanning the gap. CDR1 and CDR2 from the germline V gene are SQVTM and ANQGSEA. This CDR3 is CSTGTGLETQYF. In DNA form, the CDR3 reads TGCAGCACAGGGACGGGTTTAGAGACCCAGTACTTC. Full variable domain (missing parts from reference TRBV29-1 and TRBJ2-5): SAVISQKPSRDICQRGTSLTIQCQVDSQVTMMFWYRQQPGQSLTLIATANQGSEATYESGFVIDKFPISRPNLTFSTLTVSNMSPEDSSIYLCSTGTGLETQYFGPGTRLLVL.

The CDR3: CAWRPLADHYSGANVLTF. In DNA form, the CDR3 reads TGTGCCTGGAGGCCCCTGGCAGACCACTACTCTGGGGCCAACGTCCTGACTTTC. This chain uses TRBV30 with TRBJ2-6; D is ambiguous. The CDR3 extends over 18 amino acids. The germline V gene encodes CDR1 GTSNPN and CDR2 SVGIG (reference sequence). Trimming pared 3 bases from V and 0 bases from J, leaving 18 bases between.

CDR3 amino acids: CARQGAPLSYEQYF. DNA of the CDR3: TGTGCCAGACAGGGGGCGCCCCTCTCCTACGAGCAGTACTTC. This chain links TRBV27 with TRBJ2-7, with 9 bases identical to TRBD1. Germline V gives CDR1 MNHEY, CDR2 SMNVEV (reference sequence). The J segment lost 0 bases and the V segment lost 9 bases, leaving 6 bases of the junction unmatched. CDR3 length: 14 residues.

The chain has TRBV30 and TRBJ2-5; D gene uncertain. Per the germline V gene, CDR1 is GTSNPN and CDR2 is SVGIG (reference sequence). V was trimmed by 0 bases and J by 2 bases, leaving 7 bases between them. CDR3 length: 13 residues. The CDR3 DNA follows: TGTGCCTGGAGTGTAGAGCCACAAGAGACCCAGTACTTC. The encoded protein is CAWSVEPQETQYF.

The V gene is TRBV5-1, the J gene TRBJ2-3; TRBD2 aligns across 9 bases. V gave up 0 bases and J gave up 13 bases; unmatched junction bases: 15. CDR3 length: 16 residues. The germline V gene encodes CDR1 SGHRS and CDR2 YFSETQ. CDR3 sequence (DNA): TGCGCCAGCAGCTTGGAGGCTAGCGGGACCTTCTCCCCGGAGTATTTT. This codes for CASSLEASGTFSPEYF.

V is TRBV9 and J is TRBJ2-7; 8 bases line up with TRBD2. The CDR3 covers 13 residues. With 4 bases clipped from V and 3 bases from J, the junction kept 3 bases outside the gene matches. The germline gives CDR1 SGDLS, CDR2 YYNGEE. In DNA form, the CDR3 reads TGTGCCAGCAGCTCGGGGGGGGGCTACGAGCAGTACTTC. Protein sequence: CASSSGGGYEQYF.

The chain recombines TRBV14 with TRBJ2-7; maybe TRBD2 (6 bases). Trimming stripped 6 bases from V and 3 bases from J, with 15 bases between. CDR1 is SGHDN, CDR2 FVKESK, per germline. There are 14 residues in the CDR3. The CDR3 DNA reads TGTGCCAGCAGGTCTAGCGCGTACGACTACGAGCAGTACTTC. It is translated as CASRSSAYDYEQYF.

This clone was seen only a few times. The V call is TRBV6-6, the J call TRBJ1-2; D is unclear. The CDR3 has 13 amino acids. Trimming stripped 2 bases from V and 2 bases from J, with 6 bases between. Germline CDR1 reads MNHNY; CDR2 reads SVGAGI (reference sequence). The CDR3 protein is CASSYRVNYGYTF. Here the CDR3 DNA reads TGTGCCAGCAGTTACCGGGTGAACTATGGCTACACCTTC.

The chain uses TRBV4-3 and TRBJ1-5; D unclear. Germline CDR1 is LGHNA and CDR2 is YSLEER. V was pared by 0 bases and J by 5 bases, with 5 bases between. There are 13 residues in the CDR3. CDR3 region: CASSQDSDQPQHF. CDR3 nucleotides: TGCGCCAGCAGCCAAGATTCCGATCAGCCCCAGCATTTT.

This rearrangement joins TRBV7-8 to TRBJ2-3; D perhaps matches TRBD2 (6 bases). The CDR3 sequence is 14 residues long. Between the trimmed V and J ends, which lost 6 bases and 2 bases, there was a span of 12 bases. In germline, CDR1 is SGHVS, CDR2 FQNEAQ. The CDR3 loop is CASRNSGNTDTQYF. The CDR3 DNA sequence: TGTGCCAGCAGAAATAGCGGAAACACAGATACGCAGTATTTT.

CDR3 protein: CASSPLEGRNEQFF. In nucleotides, the CDR3 is TGTGCCAGCAGTCCCCTGGAGGGCCGGAATGAGCAGTTCTTC. This chain uses TRBV28 with TRBJ2-1; D might be TRBD2 (6 bases). The germline V and J ends were trimmed by 5 bases and 7 bases, with 15 bases remaining between them. Germline CDR1 and CDR2: MDHEN and SYDVKM. The CDR3 has 14 residues.

The chain joins TRBV30 to TRBJ2-2; D possibly corresponds to TRBD2 (6 bases). Germline lookup yields CDR1 GTSNPN and CDR2 SVGIG (reference sequence). The CDR3 loop spans 18 amino acids. With 2 bases removed from V and 4 bases from J, the gap between germline ends came to 23 bases. In nucleotides, the CDR3 is TGTGCCTGGAGTTTCCATTACACCGGGACTGACCCCACCGGGGAGCTGTTTTTT. Residues: CAWSFHYTGTDPTGELFF. Supplemented by reference TRBV30 and TRBJ2-2, the full variable domain reads SQTIHQWPATLVQPVGSPLSLECTVEGTSNPNLYWYRQAAGRGLQLLFYSVGIGQISSEVPQNLSASRPQDRQFILSSKKLLLSDSGFYLCAWSFHYTGTDPTGELFFGEGSRLTVL.

This chain links TRBV5-6 with TRBJ1-4; 7 positions agree with TRBD1. Germline V CDR1 and CDR2: SGHDT, YYEEEE. V lost 0 bases to trimming and J lost 3 bases; unmatched junction nucleotides: 2. The CDR3 loop spans 15 amino acids. Here the CDR3 DNA reads TGTGCCAGCAGCTTGGGGGGACAGTCTAATGAAAAACTGTTTTTT. It codes for CASSLGGQSNEKLFF.

CDR3 sequence reads: CASSQDEGRVAYF. The CDR3 DNA sequence: TGCGCCAGCAGCCAAGATGAGGGCCGCGTGGCGTACTTC. The V call is TRBV4-3, the J call TRBJ2-4, with D possibly matching TRBD2 (5 bases). The ends were cut back, 0 bases at V and 15 bases at J, with 15 bases in the middle. Germline CDR1 is LGHNA and CDR2 is YSLEER. CDR3 length: 13 amino acids.

The rearrangement links TRBV6-5 to TRBJ2-7; TRBD2 might be the D (5 bases). Trimming left V 6 bases short and J 3 bases short, with 15 bases between. The germline gives CDR1 MNHEY, CDR2 SVGAGI. There are 14 residues in the CDR3. CDR3 nucleotides: TGTGCCAGCAGCGGACGAGGACGGGGCTACGAGCAGTACTTC. Protein sequence: CASSGRGRGYEQYF.

V usage is TRBV20-1 and J usage is TRBJ2-5; 11 bases align to TRBD1. The CDR3 has 11 amino acids. Germline V gene sequence: CDR1 DFQATT, CDR2 SNEGSKA (reference sequence). The CDR3 loop reads CGQGAGETQYF. CDR3 DNA sequence: TGCGGACAGGGGGCCGGAGAGACCCAGTACTTC.

The rearrangement links TRBV2 to TRBJ1-1; tentative D call: TRBD1 (5 bases). Germline V gene sequence: CDR1 SNHLY, CDR2 FYNNEI. The V and J ends lost 7 bases and 0 bases respectively, with 15 bases between them. CDR3 size: 15 residues. The CDR3 sequence is CASTDRESMNTEAFF. As DNA, the CDR3 is TGTGCCAGCACCGACAGAGAATCTATGAACACTGAAGCTTTCTTT.

The chain links TRBV4-3 to TRBJ2-2; 9 positions match TRBD2. Trimming cost V 0 bases and J 5 bases; bases outside gene matches: 10. Germline V gene lookup returns CDR1 LGHNA and CDR2 YSLEER. The CDR3 totals 18 residues. The CDR3 nucleotides read TGCGCCAGCAGCCAAGATGGTGCGGTAGCGGGAGATACCGGGGAGCTGTTTTTT. It translates to CASSQDGAVAGDTGELFF.

This clone was counted once. The CDR3 region is CASGLVPRTGGNEQYF. The CDR3 region has the DNA TGTGCTAGTGGTTTGGTACCCCGGACAGGGGGCAACGAGCAGTACTTC. V usage is TRBV12-5 and J usage is TRBJ2-7; TRBD1 matches 11 bases. CDR1 is LGHNT, CDR2 FRNRAP, per germline. The CDR3 length is 16 residues. The trim removed 0 bases at V and 5 bases at J, leaving 6 bases unmatched.

V gene TRBV19 combines with J gene TRBJ2-5; TRBD2 might be the D (6 bases). CDR1 is LNHDA and CDR2 is SQIVND in the germline V gene (reference sequence). The length of the CDR3 is 14 residues. The V end was cut by 5 bases, the J end by 3 bases, with 13 bases between. CDR3 nucleotides: TGTGCCAGTAGTTGGAGGGTAGAAGAAGAGACCCAGTACTTC. Amino acid sequence: CASSWRVEEETQYF.

This sequence joins TRBV7-2 and TRBJ2-7; no definite D call. From germline, CDR1 is SGHTA and CDR2 FQGNSA. This CDR3 has 14 amino acids. The ends were cut back, 4 bases at V and 0 bases at J, with 10 bases in the middle. The CDR3 DNA reads TGTGCCAGCAGCTATTGGGCCAGCTCCTACGAGCAGTACTTC. Protein product: CASSYWASSYEQYF.